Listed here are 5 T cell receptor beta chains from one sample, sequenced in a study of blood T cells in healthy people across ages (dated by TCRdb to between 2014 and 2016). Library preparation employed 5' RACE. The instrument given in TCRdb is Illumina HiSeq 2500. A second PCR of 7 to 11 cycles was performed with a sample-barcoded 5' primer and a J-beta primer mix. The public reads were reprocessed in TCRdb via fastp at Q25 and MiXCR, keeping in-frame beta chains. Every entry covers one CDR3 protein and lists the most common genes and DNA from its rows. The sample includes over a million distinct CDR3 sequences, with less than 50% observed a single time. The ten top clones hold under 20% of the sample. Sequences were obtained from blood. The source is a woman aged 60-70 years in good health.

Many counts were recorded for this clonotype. CDR3 DNA: TGCAGCGTCGCCGACTCCCAAGAGACCCAGTACTTC. Translated: CSVADSQETQYF. This sequence joins TRBV29-1 and TRBJ2-5, with D unresolved. CDR1 is SQVTM, CDR2 ANQGSEA, per germline. This CDR3 spans 12 amino acids. Trimming shortened V by 6 bases and J by 1 base, and 9 bases separated the two germline ends.

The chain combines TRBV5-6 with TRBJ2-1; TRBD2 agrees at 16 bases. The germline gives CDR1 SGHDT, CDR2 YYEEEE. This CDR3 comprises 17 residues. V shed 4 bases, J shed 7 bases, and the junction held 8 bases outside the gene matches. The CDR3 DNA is TGTGCCAGCAGCGACGGGACTAGCGGGAGGGGGTATAATGAGCAGTTCTTC. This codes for CASSDGTSGRGYNEQFF. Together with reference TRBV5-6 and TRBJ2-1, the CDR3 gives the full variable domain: DAGVTQSPTHLIKTRGQQVTLRCSPKSGHDTVSWYQQALGQGPQFIFQYYEEEERQRGNFPDRFSGHQFPNYSSELNVNALLLGDSALYLCASSDGTSGRGYNEQFFGPGTRLTVL.

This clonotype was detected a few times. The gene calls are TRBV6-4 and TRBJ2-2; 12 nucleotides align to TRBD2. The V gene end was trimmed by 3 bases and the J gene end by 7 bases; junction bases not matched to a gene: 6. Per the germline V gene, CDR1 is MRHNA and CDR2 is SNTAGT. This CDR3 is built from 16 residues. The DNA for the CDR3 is TGTGCCAGCAGTGAGACTAGCGGGAGTAGTATCGGGGAGCTGTTTTTT. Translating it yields CASSETSGSSIGELFF.

Here the CDR3 reads CAGTRTSSTDTQYF. As DNA, the CDR3 is TGCGCCGGCACCCGGACTTCTAGCACAGATACGCAGTATTTT. V is TRBV5-1 and J is TRBJ2-3, with D possibly being TRBD2 (5 bases). The CDR3 has 14 residues. Germline V CDR1 and CDR2: SGHRS, YFSETQ. V was trimmed by 10 bases and J by 0 bases, leaving 15 bases between them.

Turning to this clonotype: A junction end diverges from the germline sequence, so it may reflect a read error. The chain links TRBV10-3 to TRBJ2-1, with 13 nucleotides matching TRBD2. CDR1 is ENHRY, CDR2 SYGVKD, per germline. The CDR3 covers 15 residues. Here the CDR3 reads CAISGTSGGYNELFF. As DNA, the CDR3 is TGTGCCATCAGTGGGACTAGCGGGGGCTACAATGAGCTGTTCTTC.